The 32 T cell receptor beta chains given below trace back to one sample, sequenced in a study of OX40 agonist ivuxolimab in advanced cancers. TCRdb keeps only in-frame clones here, not all; method: immunoSEQ multiplex PCR. Of roughly 11,000 clones in the sample, 80% to 90% were seen once. The sample in question was CD4+ or CD8+ T cells sorted from blood, obtained in a trial of the OX40 agonist ivuxolimab. The receptors were gathered from an adult with an advanced solid tumor such as melanoma, head and neck, liver or kidney cancer.

The V gene is TRBV9, the J gene TRBJ1-2; 8 positions agree with TRBD1. Trimming took 4 bases from V and 0 from J; bases not matched to a gene: 5. The CDR3 runs to 15 residues. Germline lookup yields CDR1 SGDLS and CDR2 YYNGEE. The chain's CDR3 is CASSLTGGTNYGYTF. The CDR3 coding sequence is TGTGCCAGCAGCTTAACAGGGGGGACTAACTATGGCTACACCTTC.

The chain joins TRBV27 to TRBJ1-2, with TRBD1 identical over 10 bases. V trimming: 4 bases; J trimming: 7 bases; junction bases outside the gene matches: 3. The germline gives CDR1 MNHEY, CDR2 SMNVEV (reference sequence). The CDR3 extends over 13 amino acids. CDR3: CASSWDRGVGYTF. In nucleotides, the CDR3 is TGTGCCAGCAGTTGGGACAGGGGAGTTGGCTACACCTTC.

The CDR3 loop reads CASSGSGFEKLFF. The CDR3, as DNA: TGCGCCAGCAGTGGGTCCGGTTTTGAAAAACTGTTTTTT. This chain connects TRBV10-2 to TRBJ1-4, with no clear D. The ends were cut back, 4 bases at V and 7 bases at J, with 10 bases in the middle. This CDR3 is built from 13 residues. In germline, CDR1 is WSHSY, CDR2 SAAADI.

This chain joins TRBV19 and TRBJ1-1; 9 bases map to TRBD1. The CDR3 totals 14 residues. The V and J ends lost 7 bases and 5 bases, in that order; junction bases with no gene match: 8. Per germline, CDR1 LNHDA and CDR2 SQIVND (reference sequence). The chain's CDR3 is CASTLGGQGTEAFF. The CDR3 DNA follows: TGTGCCAGTACTCTTGGGGGACAGGGAACTGAAGCTTTCTTT.

This clone showed up just a few times. The gene calls are TRBV5-6 and TRBJ2-5, with D possibly TRBD2 on 6 matching bases. The CDR3 is 15 residues long. Trimming removed 4 bases from V and 4 bases from J, with 17 bases in between. Germline CDR1 SGHDT, CDR2 YYEEEE. The chain's CDR3 is CASSLWGELSETQYF. Here the CDR3 DNA reads TGTGCCAGCAGCCTGTGGGGGGAACTATCAGAGACCCAGTACTTC.

The CDR3 DNA reads TGTGCCAGCAGCTTGGTTGGGTCGGAGACCCAGTACTTC. It is translated as CASSLVGSETQYF. The rearrangement joins TRBV5-4 to TRBJ2-5, with unresolved D. Germline V gene sequence: CDR1 SGHNT, CDR2 YYREEE (reference sequence). Trimming removed 0 bases from V and 5 bases from J, with 8 bases in between. There are 13 residues in the CDR3.

V and J are TRBV5-6 and TRBJ1-1; 10 bases agree with TRBD1. The CDR3 consists of 15 residues. Germline trimming cut 4 bases from V and 3 bases from J; bases unmatched to any gene: 6. In germline, CDR1 is SGHDT, CDR2 YYEEEE. The CDR3 region has the DNA TGTGCCAGCAGCAATGCCGGGACAGGGGACACTGAAGCTTTCTTT. This gives the protein CASSNAGTGDTEAFF.

This clone was seen once. The chain links TRBV7-9 to TRBJ1-2, with D perhaps matching TRBD1 (5 bases). Germline values: CDR1 SEHNR, CDR2 FQNEAQ (reference sequence). V shed 6 bases and J shed 3 bases, with 14 bases lying between them. CDR3 length equals 14 residues. The CDR3 DNA reads as TGTGCCAGCAGTTTGGCCGGGACGGACTATGGCTACACCTTC. It specifies CASSLAGTDYGYTF.

The chain recombines TRBV6-1 with TRBJ1-1, with 8 positions matching TRBD1. The CDR3 sequence is 15 residues long. Germline loops: CDR1 MNHNS, CDR2 SASEGT. V lost 8 bases and J lost 5; bases outside the gene matches: 13. CDR3 in amino acids: CASQPGQAALTEAFF. The CDR3 DNA reads as TGTGCCAGCCAGCCGGGACAGGCCGCCTTAACTGAAGCTTTCTTT.

The chain combines TRBV7-9 with TRBJ2-2; TRBD1 might be the D (5 bases). Trimming removed 1 base at V and 6 bases at J, with 12 bases between. The CDR3 is 15 residues long. Germline loops: CDR1 SEHNR, CDR2 FQNEAQ (reference sequence). The CDR3 sequence: CASSLVQGISGELFF. Here the CDR3 DNA reads TGTGCCAGCAGCTTAGTTCAGGGTATCTCCGGGGAGCTGTTTTTT.

This clone has just one count. The chain carries TRBV7-9 and TRBJ1-1; no firm D call. Germline V lookup: CDR1 SEHNR, CDR2 FQNEAQ (reference sequence). Trimming stripped 4 bases from V and 1 base from J, with 16 bases between. The CDR3 runs to 16 residues. In nucleotides, the CDR3 is TGTGCCAGCAGCTACTTCGCCGGCTCCCAGAACACTGAAGCTTTCTTT. Its protein product is CASSYFAGSQNTEAFF.

This chain uses TRBV7-6 with TRBJ1-2, with D possibly being TRBD1 (5 bases). Germline V gene lookup returns CDR1 SGHVS and CDR2 FNYEAQ. CDR3 length: 14 amino acids. The V end was cut by 5 bases, the J end by 5 bases, with 15 bases between. CDR3 coding DNA: TGTGCCAGCAGCCCCACCGGGGGATTGTATGGCTACACCTTC. This encodes CASSPTGGLYGYTF. The full variable domain, in which reference TRBV7-6 and TRBJ1-2 provide the parts outside the CDR3, is GAGVSQSPRYKVTKRGQDVALRCDPISGHVSLYWYRQALGQGPEFLTYFNYEAQQDKSGLPNDRFSAERPEGSISTLTIQRTEQRDSAMYRCASSPTGGLYGYTFGSGTRLTVV.

V usage is TRBV2 and J usage is TRBJ2-3; no definite D call. The CDR3 length is 14 residues. Trimming pared 0 bases from V and 15 bases from J, leaving 19 bases between. CDR1 is SNHLY and CDR2 is FYNNEI in the germline V gene. CDR3 coding DNA: TGTGCCAGCAGTGAAGCGCCCCGCGTCCTGCCCCCATATTTT. Translated: CASSEAPRVLPPYF.

This sequence joins TRBV29-1 and TRBJ2-6; D is uncertain. V lost 7 bases, J lost 1 base, and 8 bases lay in between. Per the germline V gene, CDR1 is SQVTM and CDR2 is ANQGSEA. This CDR3 contains 13 residues. The CDR3 loop is CSGRESGANVLTF. CDR3 coding DNA: TGCAGCGGTAGGGAATCTGGGGCCAACGTCCTGACTTTC.

This clone was seen once. V is TRBV7-9 and J is TRBJ1-1; TRBD1 aligns across 7 bases. CDR3 length: 16 residues. Per germline, CDR1 SEHNR and CDR2 FQNEAQ (reference sequence). After removal of 1 base from V and 4 bases from J, the junction contained 9 bases not matched to a gene. CDR3 bases: TGTGCCAGCAGCTTAGGCCAGGGGGATTGGGGCACTGAAGCTTTCTTT. Protein sequence: CASSLGQGDWGTEAFF.

In nucleotides, the CDR3 is TGTGCCAGCAGCCTCCGGGACAGTTCCTACGAGCAGTACTTC. Amino acids: CASSLRDSSYEQYF. This sequence joins TRBV7-2 and TRBJ2-7, with 7 bases aligning to TRBD1. Trimming took 5 bases from V and 1 from J; bases not matched to a gene: 5. This CDR3 is built from 14 residues. Germline loops: CDR1 SGHTA, CDR2 FQGNSA.

This clone came up a few times. V gene TRBV5-1 combines with J gene TRBJ2-1; D is perhaps TRBD1 or TRBD2 (7 bases each). CDR1 SGHRS and CDR2 YFSETQ come from the germline V gene. Trimming took off 0 bases at V and 7 bases at J, with 17 bases between the two ends. The CDR3 runs to 16 residues. The CDR3 sequence is CASSLAGGRGHNEQFF. The CDR3 DNA is TGCGCCAGCAGCTTGGCCGGGGGGAGGGGGCATAATGAGCAGTTCTTC.

This sequence joins TRBV7-2 and TRBJ2-7, with D perhaps TRBD2 (6 bases). Germline lookup yields CDR1 SGHTA and CDR2 FQGNSA. The V gene lost 2 bases and the J gene lost 3 bases, with 17 bases spanning the gap. This CDR3 is built from 16 residues. Written as DNA, the CDR3 is TGTGCCAGCAGCTTAAGCCGGGACTTTTTTTTCTACGAGCAGTACTTC. The encoded protein is CASSLSRDFFFYEQYF. Full variable domain (rest looked up from reference TRBV7-2 and TRBJ2-7): GAGVSQSPSNKVTEKGKDVELRCDPISGHTALYWYRQSLGQGLEFLIYFQGNSAPDKSGLPSDRFSAERTGGSVSTLTIQRTQQEDSAVYLCASSLSRDFFFYEQYFGPGTRLTVT.

The chain recombines TRBV27 with TRBJ2-5, with a weak D call TRBD1 (6 bases). The V end was cut by 2 bases, the J end by 5 bases, with 15 bases between. The CDR3 runs 15 residues. In germline, CDR1 is MNHEY, CDR2 SMNVEV (reference sequence). The CDR3 spells CASSLLGMGAETQYF. The CDR3 DNA is TGTGCCAGCAGTTTACTAGGGATGGGGGCCGAGACCCAGTACTTC.

The gene calls are TRBV7-7 and TRBJ2-1; D is possibly TRBD1 or TRBD2 (5 bases each). V was trimmed by 5 bases and J by 1 base, leaving 15 bases between them. The V gene's germline CDR1 is SSHAT and CDR2 FNYEAQ (reference sequence). This CDR3 has 16 amino acids. The CDR3 region has the DNA TGTGCCAGCAGCCGAGGGGTTGTTGGGTCCTACAATGAGCAGTTCTTC. Amino acids: CASSRGVVGSYNEQFF.

This rearrangement joins TRBV4-2 to TRBJ1-6; D is unresolved. Trimming stripped 0 bases from V and 7 bases from J, with 13 bases between. The V gene's germline CDR1 is LGHNA and CDR2 YNFKEQ. CDR3 length: 16 residues. CDR3 DNA sequence: TGTGCCAGCAGCCAAGACACCGACACCCGCAATTCACCCCTCCACTTT. It encodes CASSQDTDTRNSPLHF.

The rearrangement joins TRBV5-1 to TRBJ1-1; no firm D call. This CDR3 is 11 amino acids long. Trimming removed 2 bases from V and 6 bases from J, with 5 bases in between. Germline assignment: CDR1 SGHRS and CDR2 YFSETQ. CDR3 protein: CASSFASEAFF. CDR3 nucleotide sequence: TGCGCCAGCAGCTTTGCATCTGAAGCTTTCTTT.

This clone was observed once. This chain uses TRBV5-6 with TRBJ1-1; D is undetermined. The CDR3 loop spans 16 amino acids. CDR1 SGHDT and CDR2 YYEEEE come from the germline V gene. Between the trimmed V and J ends, which lost 0 bases and 4 bases, there was a span of 16 bases. The DNA for the CDR3 is TGTGCCAGCAGCTTGGGCCCCCGGAAAGGTGGCACTGAAGCTTTCTTT. As protein: CASSLGPRKGGTEAFF. Full variable domain (rest looked up from reference TRBV5-6 and TRBJ1-1): DAGVTQSPTHLIKTRGQQVTLRCSPKSGHDTVSWYQQALGQGPQFIFQYYEEEERQRGNFPDRFSGHQFPNYSSELNVNALLLGDSALYLCASSLGPRKGGTEAFFGQGTRLTVV.

V gene TRBV14 combines with J gene TRBJ1-5, with D perhaps TRBD1 (6 bases). This CDR3 comprises 13 residues. V gave up 3 bases and J gave up 5 bases, with 8 bases separating them. CDR1 and CDR2 from the germline V gene are SGHDN and FVKESK. CDR3 amino acids: CASSQTGDQPQHF. CDR3 in DNA: TGTGCCAGCAGCCAGACAGGCGATCAGCCCCAGCATTTT.

The chain is built from TRBV2 and TRBJ1-5; 9 bases are shared with TRBD1. Germline CDR1 SNHLY, CDR2 FYNNEI. The CDR3 runs to 16 residues. With V trimmed by 5 bases and J by 6 bases, 11 bases remained unmatched. This CDR3 is CASSPPGQGSGQPQHF. The CDR3 region has the DNA TGTGCCAGCAGTCCCCCGGGACAGGGTTCGGGTCAGCCCCAGCATTTT.

Points on this clone: The junction does not match germline at one end; this may be a read error. This chain links TRBV7-9 with TRBJ2-5; possibly TRBD2 for D (6 bases). The CDR3 consists of 14 residues. Germline CDR1 and CDR2: SEHNR and FQNEAQ (reference sequence). In DNA, the CDR3 is TGTGCCAGCAGCCTAGCCCGGGGGTGGGAGACCCAGTACTTC. Translation: CASSLARGWETQYF.

The chain combines TRBV10-2 with TRBJ1-6; possible D gene TRBD1, 5 bases. Germline CDR1 reads WSHSY; CDR2 reads SAAADI. The V gene lost 3 bases and the J gene lost 9 bases, with 15 bases spanning the gap. The CDR3 spans 15 residues. CDR3 amino acids: CASSELGGWISPLHF. The CDR3 DNA is TGCGCCAGCAGTGAATTGGGGGGATGGATTTCACCCCTCCACTTT.

This chain links TRBV4-1 with TRBJ1-5, with D maybe TRBD1 (5 bases). Per the germline V gene, CDR1 is MGHRA and CDR2 is YSYEKL. This CDR3 spans 17 amino acids. V was shortened by 3 bases and J by 2 bases, with 17 bases between the two germline ends. The CDR3 DNA is TGCGCCAGCAGCCAGTTGGCGACGGGAGGGGGCAATCAGCCCCAGCATTTT. Protein product: CASSQLATGGGNQPQHF.

The rearrangement uses TRBV10-2 and TRBJ1-6, with 7 bases matching TRBD1. Germline V lookup: CDR1 WSHSY, CDR2 SAAADI. V lost 5 bases to trimming and J lost 0 bases; unmatched junction nucleotides: 10. There are 18 residues in the CDR3. This CDR3 reads CASSRAGGLSSYNSPLHF. CDR3 bases: TGCGCCAGCAGTAGGGCAGGGGGATTAAGCTCCTATAATTCACCCCTCCACTTT.

J is TRBJ1-6 and V is TRBV14; 7 nucleotides agree with TRBD1. This CDR3 comprises 16 residues. CDR1 and CDR2 from the germline V gene are SGHDN and FVKESK. With V trimmed by 4 bases and J by 0 bases, 3 bases remained unmatched. The CDR3 sequence: CASSPGQDSYNSPLHF. Here the CDR3 DNA reads TGTGCCAGCAGCCCAGGACAGGACTCCTATAATTCACCCCTCCACTTT.

V and J are TRBV7-3 and TRBJ2-6, with D unresolved. The CDR3 sequence is 16 residues long. The V end lost 3 bases, the J end lost 0 bases, and 9 bases lay between the germline ends. Germline lookup yields CDR1 SGHTA and CDR2 FQGTGA. The CDR3: CASSLAPPSGANVLTF. CDR3 in DNA: TGTGCCAGCAGCTTGGCCCCCCCCTCTGGGGCCAACGTCCTGACTTTC.

The chain has TRBV5-4 and TRBJ2-7, with 10 bases aligning to TRBD1. The junction had 10 bases not matched to a gene; V was cut back by 4 bases and J by 3 bases. Germline V lookup: CDR1 SGHNT, CDR2 YYREEE (reference sequence). The CDR3 loop spans 16 amino acids. CDR3 region: CASSRPTGGVVYEQYF. Written as DNA, the CDR3 is TGTGCCAGCAGCCGGCCGACAGGGGGCGTAGTCTACGAGCAGTACTTC.